At least ten counts were recorded for the clone carrying this T cell receptor beta chain. Its antigen is unknown. The data belong to a study of identical twins. A single record per CDR3 protein comes from TCRdb applying MiXCR to the 5' RACE reads. Of 700,000 or so distinct CDR3 sequences listed, approximately 22% are singletons. Study-level results: Where out-of-frame alpha sequences were twin-shared, they showed excess low generation probability. Conclusions were drawn cross-sectionally by statistical analysis, without following the same donors.

The trim removed 7 bases at V and 7 bases at J, leaving 7 bases unmatched. The germline gives CDR1 SQVTM, CDR2 ANQGSEA. The CDR3 runs 11 residues. The sample was also reused in another study, on T cells expressing NK-cell markers. As that report states: In the group of eight sequenced donors, seven were HCMV-seropositive and one was seronegative. For about 6 donors, the dominant NKG2C+ clonotypes made up roughly 1.0-7.0% of their CD8+ T cells.

This TCR derives from a woman between 18 and 30 years old in good health. The chain couples TRBV29-1 to TRBJ2-7; 7 bases line up with TRBD1. The source material was PBMCs. CDR3 sequence (DNA): TGCAGCGCCTTGACAGGGTGGGAGCAGTACTTC. It specifies CSALTGWEQYF.